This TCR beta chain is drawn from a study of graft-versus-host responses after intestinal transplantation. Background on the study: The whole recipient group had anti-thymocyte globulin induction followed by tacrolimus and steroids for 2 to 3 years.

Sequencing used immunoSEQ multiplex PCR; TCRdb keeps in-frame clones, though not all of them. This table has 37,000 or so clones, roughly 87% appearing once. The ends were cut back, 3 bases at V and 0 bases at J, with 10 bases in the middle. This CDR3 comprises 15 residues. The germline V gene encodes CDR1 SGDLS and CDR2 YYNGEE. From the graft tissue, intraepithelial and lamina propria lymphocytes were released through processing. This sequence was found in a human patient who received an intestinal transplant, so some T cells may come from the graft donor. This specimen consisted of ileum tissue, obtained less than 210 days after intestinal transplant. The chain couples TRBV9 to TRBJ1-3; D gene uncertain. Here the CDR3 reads CASSGGTFSGNTIYF. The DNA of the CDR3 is TGTGCCAGCAGCGGTGGAACATTCTCTGGAAACACCATATATTTT.